The clone carrying this T cell receptor (beta chain) was found once. Its target is not known. This sample was taken from a study of cytomegalovirus exposure and HLA in healthy donors. Study as a whole: Within an early data release were 65 million to 90 million unique TCRs drawn from HLA-typed donors. Overall study results and limits: Judged likely to be a sequencing artifact was a cluster of highly shared sequence variants.

Germline assignment: CDR1 MNHEY and CDR2 SVGAGI. The CDR3 is 16 residues long. The V end lost 4 bases, the J end lost 10 bases, and 20 bases lay between the germline ends. The PCR made use of 60 Vbeta and 13 Jbeta primers. Here immunoSEQ multiplex PCR was the method, and the copy in TCRdb shows in-frame clones only, minus some. The sample lists 100,000 to 150,000 clones, roughly 78% seen once, with 1% in the top ten. Material: PBMCs. The rearrangement uses TRBV6-5 and TRBJ1-6; maybe TRBD1 (6 bases). This clonotype originated in a middle-aged man in good health and CMV-seronegative. This chain's CDR3 is CASSLRRFSGDSPLHF. The CDR3 nucleotides read TGTGCCAGCAGTTTAAGGCGCTTCTCAGGGGACTCACCCCTCCACTTT.